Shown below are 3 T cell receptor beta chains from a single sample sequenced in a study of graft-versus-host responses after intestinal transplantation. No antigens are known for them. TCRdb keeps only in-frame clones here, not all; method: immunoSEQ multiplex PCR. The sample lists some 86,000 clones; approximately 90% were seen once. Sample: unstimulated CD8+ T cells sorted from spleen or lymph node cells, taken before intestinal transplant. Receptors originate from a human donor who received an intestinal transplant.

The CDR3 DNA reads as TGCGCCAGCAGCCAAGAGTCTGGGTCCTTGTACGAGCAGTACTTC. Protein sequence: CASSQESGSLYEQYF. This rearrangement joins TRBV4-1 to TRBJ2-7; D gene unclear. The V gene lost 0 bases and the J gene lost 4 bases, with 13 bases spanning the gap. The CDR3 contains 15 residues. Looked up from germline, CDR1 is MGHRA and CDR2 is YSYEKL.

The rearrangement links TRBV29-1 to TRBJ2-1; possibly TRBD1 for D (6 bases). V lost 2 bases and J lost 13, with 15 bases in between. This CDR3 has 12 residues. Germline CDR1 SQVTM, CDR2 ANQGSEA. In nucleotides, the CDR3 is TGCAGCGTTGAATATATATCAGGGGTCCAGTTCTTC. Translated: CSVEYISGVQFF.

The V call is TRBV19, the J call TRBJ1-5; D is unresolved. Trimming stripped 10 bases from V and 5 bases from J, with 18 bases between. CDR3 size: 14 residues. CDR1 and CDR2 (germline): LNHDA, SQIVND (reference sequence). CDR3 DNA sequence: TGTGCCACCGCCTGGGCGCTCGGCCATCAGCCCCAGCATTTT. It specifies CATAWALGHQPQHF.